This T cell receptor beta chain was retrieved from a study of T cell responses to AZD1222 COVID-19 vaccine. Whole-study findings and limits: Repertoires in all cases were sampled only once the peak T cell response had passed. White British people made up most donors, females outnumbered males, and clonal diversity was possibly underestimated. Unmutated variant regions reportedly attract nearly half of all spike-specific TCRs. Spike-specific TCR breadth rose after two AZD1222 doses, and depth rose as well.

With respect to this clone: Its antigen is still unknown.

Germline V lookup: CDR1 LGHDT, CDR2 YNNKEL (reference sequence). The CDR3 is 17 amino acids. The V gene end was trimmed by 1 base and the J gene end by 5 bases; junction bases not matched to a gene: 11. Measured with immunoSEQ multiplex PCR; TCRdb has only the in-frame clones, and not every one. This table has about 75,000 clones, approximately 88% appearing once. This material consisted of peripheral blood, taken 28 days after the second dose of the MenACWY control vaccine. The TCR was taken from an adult who received the MenACWY meningococcal vaccine as a control. The V gene is TRBV3-1 (or the pseudogene TRBV3-2), the J gene TRBJ2-1; 7 bases line up with TRBD2. CDR3 coding DNA: TGTGCCAGCAGCCAAGTCCGGGGACTAAATCCTAACAATGAGCAGTTCTTC. Protein product: CASSQVRGLNPNNEQFF.